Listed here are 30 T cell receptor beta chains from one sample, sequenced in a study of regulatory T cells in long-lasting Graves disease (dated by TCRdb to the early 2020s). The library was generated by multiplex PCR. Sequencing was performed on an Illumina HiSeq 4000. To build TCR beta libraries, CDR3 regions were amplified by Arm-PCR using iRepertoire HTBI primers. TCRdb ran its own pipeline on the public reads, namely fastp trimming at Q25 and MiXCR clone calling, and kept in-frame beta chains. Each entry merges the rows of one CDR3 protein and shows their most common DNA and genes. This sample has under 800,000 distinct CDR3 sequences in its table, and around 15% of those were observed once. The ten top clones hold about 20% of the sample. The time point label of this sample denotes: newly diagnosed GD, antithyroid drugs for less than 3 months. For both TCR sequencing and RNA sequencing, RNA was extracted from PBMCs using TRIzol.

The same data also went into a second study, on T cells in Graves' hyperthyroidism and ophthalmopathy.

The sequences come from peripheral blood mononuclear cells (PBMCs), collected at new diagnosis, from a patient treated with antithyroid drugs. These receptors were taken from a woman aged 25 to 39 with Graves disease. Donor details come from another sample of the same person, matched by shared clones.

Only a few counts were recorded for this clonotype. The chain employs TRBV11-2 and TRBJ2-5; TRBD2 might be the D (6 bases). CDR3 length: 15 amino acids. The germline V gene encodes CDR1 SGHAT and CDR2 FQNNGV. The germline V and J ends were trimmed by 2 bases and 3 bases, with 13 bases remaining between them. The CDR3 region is CASSLFLALKETQYF. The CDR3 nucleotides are TGTGCCAGCAGCTTATTTCTAGCGCTTAAAGAGACCCAGTACTTC.

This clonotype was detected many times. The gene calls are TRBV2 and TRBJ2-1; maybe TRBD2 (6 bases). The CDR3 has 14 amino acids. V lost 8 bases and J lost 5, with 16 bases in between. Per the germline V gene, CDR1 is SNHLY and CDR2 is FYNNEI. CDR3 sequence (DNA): TGTGCCAGCTTCCCTACCGGGGGACACAATGAGCAGTTCTTC. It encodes CASFPTGGHNEQFF.

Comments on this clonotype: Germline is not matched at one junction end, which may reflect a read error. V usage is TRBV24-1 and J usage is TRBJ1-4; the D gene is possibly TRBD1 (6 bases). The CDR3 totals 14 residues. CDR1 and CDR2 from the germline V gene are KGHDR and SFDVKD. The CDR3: CATSLTGANKKLFF. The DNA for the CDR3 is TGTGCCACCAGTCTGACAGGAGCTAATAAAAAGCTGTTTTTT.

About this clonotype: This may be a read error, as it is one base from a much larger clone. The CDR3 protein is CAGNPRGPSDEQFF. CDR3 DNA sequence: TGTGCCGGCAATCCTAGGGGGCCTAGCGATGAGCAGTTCTTC. The chain is built from TRBV2 and TRBJ2-1, with a possible D match to TRBD1 (7 bases). V lost 11 bases and J lost 8, with 22 bases in between. CDR1 is SNHLY, CDR2 FYNNEI, per germline. This CDR3 is built from 14 residues.

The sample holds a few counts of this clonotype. CDR3 amino acids: CASSFTGQAYNEQYF. The DNA for the CDR3 is TGTGCCAGCTCCTTTACGGGACAGGCATACAATGAGCAGTACTTC. The chain couples TRBV18 to TRBJ2-7, with TRBD1 matching 8 bases. V lost 6 bases to trimming and J lost 7 bases; unmatched junction nucleotides: 14. From germline, CDR1 is KGHSH and CDR2 LQKENI. This CDR3 is built from 15 residues.

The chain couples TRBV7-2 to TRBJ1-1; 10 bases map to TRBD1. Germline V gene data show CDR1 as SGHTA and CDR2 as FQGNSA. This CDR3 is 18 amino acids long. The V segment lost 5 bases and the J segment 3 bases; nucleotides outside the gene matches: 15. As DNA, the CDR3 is TGTGCCAGCAGCATCGGGACAGGGGACGGTTTGGTATACACTGAAGCTTTCTTT. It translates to CASSIGTGDGLVYTEAFF.

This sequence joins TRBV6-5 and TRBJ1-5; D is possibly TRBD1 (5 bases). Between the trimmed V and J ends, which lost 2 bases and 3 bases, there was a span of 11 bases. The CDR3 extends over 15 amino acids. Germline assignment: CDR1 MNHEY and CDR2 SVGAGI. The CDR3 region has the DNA TGTGCCAGCAGTTACGGGGGGGGGTCCAATCAGCCCCAGCATTTT. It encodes CASSYGGGSNQPQHF.

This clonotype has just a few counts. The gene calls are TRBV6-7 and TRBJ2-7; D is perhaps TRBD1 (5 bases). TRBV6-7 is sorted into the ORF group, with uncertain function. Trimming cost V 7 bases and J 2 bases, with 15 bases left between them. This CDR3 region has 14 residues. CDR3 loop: CASTSDSRAYEQYF. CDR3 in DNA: TGTGCCAGCACCTCAGACAGCAGAGCCTACGAGCAGTACTTC.

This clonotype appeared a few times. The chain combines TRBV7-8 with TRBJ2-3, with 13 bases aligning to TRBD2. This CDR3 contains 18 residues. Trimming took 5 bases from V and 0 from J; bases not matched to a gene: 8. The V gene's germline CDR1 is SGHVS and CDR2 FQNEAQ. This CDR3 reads CASSTPGTSGESTDTQYF. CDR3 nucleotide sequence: TGTGCCAGCAGCACCCCCGGGACTAGCGGGGAAAGCACAGATACGCAGTATTTT.

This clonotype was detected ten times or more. The CDR3 is CASSSRGSGGHNEQFF. The CDR3 region has the DNA TGTGCCAGCAGCTCCAGGGGTTCGGGTGGTCACAATGAGCAGTTCTTC. This rearrangement joins TRBV7-3 to TRBJ2-1; a weak D match, TRBD1 (6 bases). V was pared by 4 bases and J by 5 bases, with 18 bases between. Germline V gene sequence: CDR1 SGHTA, CDR2 FQGTGA. This CDR3 has 16 amino acids.

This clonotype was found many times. In nucleotides, the CDR3 is TGTGCCACGCGACCCAGGGGGACTAATGAAAAACTGTTTTTT. Amino acids: CATRPRGTNEKLFF. This sequence joins TRBV6-1 and TRBJ1-4, with 7 nucleotides matching TRBD1. The V segment lost 10 bases and the J segment 2 bases; nucleotides outside the gene matches: 7. CDR1 MNHNS and CDR2 SASEGT come from the germline V gene. The CDR3 sequence is 14 residues long.

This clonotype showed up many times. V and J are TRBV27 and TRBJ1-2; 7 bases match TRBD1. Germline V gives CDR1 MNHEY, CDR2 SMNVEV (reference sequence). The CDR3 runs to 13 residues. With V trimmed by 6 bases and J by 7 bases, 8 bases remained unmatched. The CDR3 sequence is CASRPRQGRGYTF. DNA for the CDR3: TGTGCCAGCAGACCTCGACAGGGTCGTGGCTACACCTTC.

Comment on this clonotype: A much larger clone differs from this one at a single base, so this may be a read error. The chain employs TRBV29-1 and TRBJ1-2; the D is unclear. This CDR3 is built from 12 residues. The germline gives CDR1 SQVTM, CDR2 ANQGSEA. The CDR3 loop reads CSAPEFNYGYIF. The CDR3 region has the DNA TGCAGCGCCCCAGAGTTCAACTATGGCTACATCTTC.

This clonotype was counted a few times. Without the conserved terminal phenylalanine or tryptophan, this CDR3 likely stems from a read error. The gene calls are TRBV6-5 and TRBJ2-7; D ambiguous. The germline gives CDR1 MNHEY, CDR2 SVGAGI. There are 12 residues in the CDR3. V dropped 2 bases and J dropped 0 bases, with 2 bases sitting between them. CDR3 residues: CASSYNSYEQYL. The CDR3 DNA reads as TGTGCCAGCAGTTACAACTCCTACGAGCAGTACCTC.

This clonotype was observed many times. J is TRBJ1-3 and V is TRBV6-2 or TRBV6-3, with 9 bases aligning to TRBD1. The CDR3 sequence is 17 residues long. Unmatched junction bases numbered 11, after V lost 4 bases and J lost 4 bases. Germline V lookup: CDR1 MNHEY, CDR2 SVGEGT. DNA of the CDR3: TGTGCCAGCAGTTCGATCCACAGGGGGCCTCTCGGAAACACCATATATTTT. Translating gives CASSSIHRGPLGNTIYF.

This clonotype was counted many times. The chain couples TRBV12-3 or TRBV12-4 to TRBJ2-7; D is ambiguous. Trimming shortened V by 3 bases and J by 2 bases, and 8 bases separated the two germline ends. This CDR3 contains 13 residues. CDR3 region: CASSFARTYEQYF. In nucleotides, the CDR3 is TGTGCCAGCAGTTTCGCTCGTACCTACGAGCAGTACTTC.

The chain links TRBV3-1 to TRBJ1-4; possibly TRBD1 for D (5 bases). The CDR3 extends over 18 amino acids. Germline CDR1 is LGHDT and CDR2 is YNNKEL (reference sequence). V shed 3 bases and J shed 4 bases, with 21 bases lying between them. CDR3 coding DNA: TGTGCCAGCAGCCACTTGAGGGACGTTGGACCGGGTAATGAAAAACTGTTTTTT. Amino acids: CASSHLRDVGPGNEKLFF.

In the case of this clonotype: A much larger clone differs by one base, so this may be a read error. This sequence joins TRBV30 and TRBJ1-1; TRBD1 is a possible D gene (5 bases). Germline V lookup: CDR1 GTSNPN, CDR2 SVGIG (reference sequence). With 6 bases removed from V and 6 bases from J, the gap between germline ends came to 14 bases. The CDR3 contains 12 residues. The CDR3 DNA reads TGTGCCTGCCGCGGGGCACCTCCTGAAGCTTTCTTT. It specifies CACRGAPPEAFF.

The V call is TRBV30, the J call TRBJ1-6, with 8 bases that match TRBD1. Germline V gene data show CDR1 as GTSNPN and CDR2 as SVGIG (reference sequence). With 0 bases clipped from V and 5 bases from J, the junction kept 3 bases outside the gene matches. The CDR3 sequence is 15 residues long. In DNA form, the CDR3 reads TGTGCCTGGAGTGTACAGGGGGTCGATAATTCACCCCTCCACTTT. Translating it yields CAWSVQGVDNSPLHF.

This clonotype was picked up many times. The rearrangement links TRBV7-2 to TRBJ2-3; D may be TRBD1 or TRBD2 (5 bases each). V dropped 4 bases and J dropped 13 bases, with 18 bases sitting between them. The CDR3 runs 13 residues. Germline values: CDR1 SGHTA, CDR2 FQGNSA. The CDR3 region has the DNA TGTGCCAGCAGCTCCCCCGGGGCCCAAGGGGAGTATTTT. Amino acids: CASSSPGAQGEYF.

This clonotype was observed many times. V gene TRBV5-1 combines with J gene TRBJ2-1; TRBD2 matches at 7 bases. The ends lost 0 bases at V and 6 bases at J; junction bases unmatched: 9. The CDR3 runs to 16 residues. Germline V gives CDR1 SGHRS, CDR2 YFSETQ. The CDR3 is CASSLDVGGPGNEQFF. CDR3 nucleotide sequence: TGCGCCAGCAGCTTGGATGTGGGAGGGCCTGGCAATGAGCAGTTCTTC.

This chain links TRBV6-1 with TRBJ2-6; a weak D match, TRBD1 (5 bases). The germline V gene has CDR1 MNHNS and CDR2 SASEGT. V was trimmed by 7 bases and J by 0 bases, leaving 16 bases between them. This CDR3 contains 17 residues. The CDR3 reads CASTLDGASSGANVLTF. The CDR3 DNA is TGTGCCAGCACCTTGGATGGGGCCAGCTCTGGGGCCAACGTCCTGACTTTC.

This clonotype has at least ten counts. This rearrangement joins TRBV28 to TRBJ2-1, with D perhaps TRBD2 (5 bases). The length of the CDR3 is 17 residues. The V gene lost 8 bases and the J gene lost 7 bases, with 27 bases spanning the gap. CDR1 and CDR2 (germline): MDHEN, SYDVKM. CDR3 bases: TGTGCCAGCGGCCAAACCCTTGGACTCCGGAGGATAAATGAGCAGTTCTTC. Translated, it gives CASGQTLGLRRINEQFF. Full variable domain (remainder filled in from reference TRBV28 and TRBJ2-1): DVKVTQSSRYLVKRTGEKVFLECVQDMDHENMFWYRQDPGLGLRLIYFSYDVKMKEKGDIPEGYSVSREKKERFSLILESASTNQTSMYLCASGQTLGLRRINEQFFGPGTRLTVL.

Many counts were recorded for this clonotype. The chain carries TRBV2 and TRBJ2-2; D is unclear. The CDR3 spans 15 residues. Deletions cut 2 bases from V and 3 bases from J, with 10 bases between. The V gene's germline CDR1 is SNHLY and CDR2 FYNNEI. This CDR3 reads CASSEFVADTGELFF. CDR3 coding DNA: TGTGCCAGCAGTGAATTCGTCGCGGACACCGGGGAGCTGTTTTTT.

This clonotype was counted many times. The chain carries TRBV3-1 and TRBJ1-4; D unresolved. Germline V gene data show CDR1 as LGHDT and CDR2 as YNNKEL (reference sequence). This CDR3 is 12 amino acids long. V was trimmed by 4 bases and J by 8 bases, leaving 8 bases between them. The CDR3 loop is CASSLNPEKLFF. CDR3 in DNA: TGTGCCAGCAGCCTCAATCCGGAAAAACTGTTTTTT.

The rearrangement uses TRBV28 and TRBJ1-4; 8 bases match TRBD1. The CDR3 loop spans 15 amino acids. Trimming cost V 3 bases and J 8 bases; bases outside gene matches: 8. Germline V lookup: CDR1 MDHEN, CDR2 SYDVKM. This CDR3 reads CASSFRTGREEKLFF. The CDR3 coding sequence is TGTGCCAGCAGTTTTAGGACAGGGAGAGAAGAAAAACTGTTTTTT.

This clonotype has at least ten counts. The CDR3 sequence: CASSPLRSLETQYF. In DNA form, the CDR3 reads TGTGCCAGCAGTCCACTCAGGTCACTGGAGACCCAGTACTTC. This chain uses TRBV28 with TRBJ2-5; D unclear. With 5 bases removed from V and 5 bases from J, the gap between germline ends came to 15 bases. Looked up from germline, CDR1 is MDHEN and CDR2 is SYDVKM. The CDR3 consists of 14 residues.

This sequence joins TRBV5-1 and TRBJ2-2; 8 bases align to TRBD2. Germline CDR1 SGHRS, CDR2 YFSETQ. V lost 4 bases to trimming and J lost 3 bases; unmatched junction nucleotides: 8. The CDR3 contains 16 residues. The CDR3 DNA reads TGCGCCAGCAGCCTCGGGACTAGGGGGTACACCGGGGAGCTGTTTTTT. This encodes CASSLGTRGYTGELFF.

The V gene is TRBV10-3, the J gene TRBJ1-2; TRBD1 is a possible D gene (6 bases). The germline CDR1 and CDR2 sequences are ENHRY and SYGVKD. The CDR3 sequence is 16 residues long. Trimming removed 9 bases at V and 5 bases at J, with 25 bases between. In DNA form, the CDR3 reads TGTGCCATGACACCCGGAGCCGGAGGCAGGGGTTATGGCTACACCTTC. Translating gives CAMTPGAGGRGYGYTF.

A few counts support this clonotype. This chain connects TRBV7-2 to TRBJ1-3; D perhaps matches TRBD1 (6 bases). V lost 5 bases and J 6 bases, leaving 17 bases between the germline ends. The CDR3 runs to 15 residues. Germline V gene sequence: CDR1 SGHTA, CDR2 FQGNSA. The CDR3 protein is CASSRYQGRPNTIYF. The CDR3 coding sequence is TGTGCCAGCAGCCGATATCAGGGGCGCCCAAACACCATATATTTT. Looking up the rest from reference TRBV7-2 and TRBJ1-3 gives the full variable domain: GAGVSQSPSNKVTEKGKDVELRCDPISGHTALYWYRQSLGQGLEFLIYFQGNSAPDKSGLPSDRFSAERTGGSVSTLTIQRTQQEDSAVYLCASSRYQGRPNTIYFGEGSWLTVV.